One sample yielded the 31 T cell receptor beta chains listed below, sequenced in a study of blood T cell repertoires in COVID-19 (dated by TCRdb to the early 2020s). The library was made by the immunoSEQ multiplex PCR assay. Here the immuneACCESS table is served through TCRdb, limited to in-frame sequences with V and J called. Missing clones are a known gap in these copies; in checked studies unresolved V genes cover under half, and the rest lacks a known reason. Across this sample there are fewer than 200,000 clones, with 84% seen only once. The ten largest clones represent around 2.9% of the sample. The sequenced material came from PBMCs or T cells enriched from blood (not recorded which). Receptors were obtained from a woman in her thirties who had been exposed to COVID-19.

CDR3 DNA: TGTGCCAGCAGTGCCTACACGACAGGGCGGAGGACTGAAGCTTTCTTT. It codes for CASSAYTTGRRTEAFF. The gene calls are TRBV6-1 and TRBJ1-1, with TRBD1 matching 7 bases. The V segment lost 4 bases and the J segment 5 bases; nucleotides outside the gene matches: 13. This CDR3 is built from 16 residues. The germline V gene has CDR1 MNHNS and CDR2 SASEGT.

This chain links TRBV5-8 with TRBJ1-1; D is unclear. The CDR3 contains 13 residues. Germline lookup yields CDR1 SGHTS and CDR2 YDEGEE. V was clipped by 0 bases and J by 13 bases, with 16 bases between them. CDR3: CASSLGFHIGGFF. CDR3 nucleotide sequence: TGTGCCAGCAGCTTGGGGTTCCATATAGGAGGTTTCTTT.

Notes on this clone: Distinct nucleotide sequences in the sample also encode this CDR3. The rearrangement uses TRBV6-4 and TRBJ2-3; 8 bases are shared with TRBD2. The V gene end was trimmed by 4 bases and the J gene end by 1 base; junction bases not matched to a gene: 4. Germline V gene lookup returns CDR1 MRHNA and CDR2 SNTAGT. The CDR3 runs to 15 residues. The DNA for the CDR3 is TGTGCCAGCAGTGTTCGAGCGGGGGGCACAGATACGCAGTATTTT. It yields the protein CASSVRAGGTDTQYF.

This clone was seen only once. The chain links TRBV10-2 to TRBJ1-2; 7 bases are a match to TRBD1. The V and J ends lost 6 bases and 4 bases, in that order; junction bases with no gene match: 11. The CDR3 is 15 residues long. Germline V gene sequence: CDR1 WSHSY, CDR2 SAAADI. The CDR3 reads CASSPGQPYPYGYTF. CDR3 bases: TGCGCCAGCAGCCCGGGACAGCCGTACCCCTATGGCTACACCTTC.

The chain joins TRBV4-3 to TRBJ1-2; 7 nucleotides agree with TRBD1. V gave up 4 bases and J gave up 4 bases; unmatched junction bases: 6. Germline values: CDR1 LGHNA, CDR2 YSLEER. The CDR3 has 14 amino acids. The CDR3 nucleotides read TGCGCCAGCAGCCCAGGACAGGACCTCTATGGCTACACCTTC. It yields the protein CASSPGQDLYGYTF.

The count of this clone is one. This chain joins TRBV5-1 and TRBJ1-2; TRBD1 agrees at 10 bases. Germline trimming cut 4 bases from V and 5 bases from J; bases unmatched to any gene: 2. This CDR3 contains 13 residues. The germline V gene has CDR1 SGHRS and CDR2 YFSETQ. The CDR3 is CASSPDRGYGYTF. The CDR3 DNA follows: TGCGCCAGCAGCCCGGACAGGGGGTATGGCTACACCTTC.

This chain links TRBV19 with TRBJ2-2; TRBD1 might be the D (6 bases). Trimming removed 5 bases at V and 5 bases at J, with 9 bases between. The CDR3 has 13 residues. Per the germline V gene, CDR1 is LNHDA and CDR2 is SQIVND (reference sequence). The CDR3 protein is CASSPQGTGELFF. The CDR3, as DNA: TGTGCCAGTAGTCCTCAGGGGACCGGGGAGCTGTTTTTT.

In the case of this clone: The same CDR3 also results from other DNA sequences found in this sample. This chain links TRBV7-2 with TRBJ2-7, with a tentative D call TRBD2 (6 bases). CDR1 and CDR2 from the germline V gene are SGHTA and FQGNSA. The germline V and J ends were trimmed by 0 bases and 4 bases, with 7 bases remaining between them. The CDR3 loop spans 13 amino acids. This CDR3 is CASSLAGGYEQYF. CDR3 coding DNA: TGTGCCAGCAGCTTAGCCGGGGGTTACGAGCAGTACTTC.

This clone was counted only a few times. The V call is TRBV4-1, the J call TRBJ1-4, with 10 bases identical to TRBD1. This CDR3 is built from 19 residues. Trimming removed 2 bases from V and 7 bases from J; junction bases left unmatched: 16. The germline gives CDR1 MGHRA, CDR2 YSYEKL. The CDR3 sequence is CASSQIRDRGTSGGEKLFF. CDR3 nucleotides: TGCGCCAGCAGCCAAATCCGGGACAGGGGCACTTCGGGAGGTGAAAAACTGTTTTTT.

The CDR3 loop is CASGSGLRGEKLFF. The CDR3 bases are TGTGCCAGCGGCAGCGGGCTAAGGGGTGAAAAACTGTTTTTT. The V call is TRBV2, the J call TRBJ1-4; weak D call: TRBD1 (5 bases). The CDR3 is 14 residues long. Germline V gene lookup returns CDR1 SNHLY and CDR2 FYNNEI. Deletions cut 8 bases from V and 7 bases from J, with 17 bases between.

The chain combines TRBV25-1 with TRBJ1-2; perhaps TRBD1 as D (5 bases). Germline CDR1 MGHDK, CDR2 SYGVNS. CDR3 length: 14 residues. V was shortened by 5 bases and J by 5 bases, with 15 bases between the two germline ends. The DNA of the CDR3 is TGTGCCAGCAGTCCCCGCGCCAGGGATTATGGCTACACCTTC. It specifies CASSPRARDYGYTF.

This clone was picked up a small number of times. The rearrangement uses TRBV3-1 (or the pseudogene TRBV3-2) and TRBJ1-5; possibly TRBD1 for D (5 bases). CDR1 is LGHDT, CDR2 YNNKEL, per germline (reference sequence). The CDR3 runs to 13 residues. V was pared by 4 bases and J by 4 bases, with 8 bases between. The CDR3 DNA is TGTGCCAGCAGCCCCCAGGGTAATCAGCCCCAGCATTTT. It codes for CASSPQGNQPQHF.

The chain recombines TRBV9 with TRBJ2-1, with 8 bases aligning to TRBD2. J gave up 9 bases and V 1 base, and 6 bases lay outside the gene matches. The CDR3 contains 14 residues. The germline gives CDR1 SGDLS, CDR2 YYNGEE. This chain's CDR3 is CASSVFQRGTEQFF. Here the CDR3 DNA reads TGTGCCAGCAGCGTATTCCAGCGGGGGACTGAGCAGTTCTTC. The full variable domain, rest sourced from reference TRBV9 and TRBJ2-1, is DSGVTQTPKHLITATGQRVTLRCSPRSGDLSVYWYQQSLDQGLQFLIQYYNGEERAKGNILERFSAQQFPDLHSELNLSSLELGDSALYFCASSVFQRGTEQFFGPGTRLTVL.

This clone has just a few counts. The DNA for the CDR3 is TGTGCCAGCAGTGAAGGGGGGCTAGCGGGGGTAACAGATACGCAGTATTTT. Residues: CASSEGGLAGVTDTQYF. The V and J genes are TRBV2 and TRBJ2-3; 10 bases are a match to TRBD2. The V gene end was trimmed by 1 base and the J gene end by 3 bases; junction bases not matched to a gene: 7. CDR3 size: 17 residues. Germline-derived CDR1 and CDR2 are SNHLY and FYNNEI.

The J gene is TRBJ2-7, the V gene TRBV7-9; 8 positions match TRBD2. Germline-derived CDR1 and CDR2 are SEHNR and FQNEAQ (reference sequence). The CDR3 loop spans 15 amino acids. With V trimmed by 5 bases and J by 1 base, 7 bases remained unmatched. The CDR3 protein is CASSPVAGNSYEQYF. The CDR3 DNA reads as TGTGCCAGCAGCCCGGTAGCGGGGAATTCCTACGAGCAGTACTTC.

CDR3 residues: CASSLGSDRGSYEQYF. The CDR3, as DNA: TGTGCCAGCAGCTTAGGTTCGGACAGGGGTTCCTACGAGCAGTACTTC. V gene TRBV7-9 combines with J gene TRBJ2-7, with 9 positions matching TRBD1. Looked up from germline, CDR1 is SEHNR and CDR2 is FQNEAQ (reference sequence). The CDR3 spans 16 residues. V was pared by 1 base and J by 1 base, with 5 bases of the junction left unmatched.

The chain links TRBV19 to TRBJ2-7; a weak D match, TRBD2 (6 bases). The CDR3 contains 15 residues. Germline V CDR1 and CDR2: LNHDA, SQIVND (reference sequence). Trimming took 1 base from V and 5 from J, leaving 15 bases between them. CDR3 region: CASSIVLASTNEQYF. CDR3 nucleotide sequence: TGTGCCAGTAGTATAGTCCTAGCGTCGACAAACGAGCAGTACTTC.

Concerning this clone itself: Other DNA sequences in this specimen translate into the identical CDR3. The J gene is TRBJ1-1, the V gene TRBV10-3; TRBD1 aligns across 8 bases. V shed 2 bases and J 1 base; nucleotides not matched to a gene: 0. Germline-derived CDR1 and CDR2 are ENHRY and SYGVKD. The CDR3 totals 14 residues. The CDR3 bases are TGTGCCATCAGTGAGGACAGGGGGAACACTGAAGCTTTCTTT. Its translation: CAISEDRGNTEAFF.

The V call is TRBV7-8, the J call TRBJ2-5; the D is unclear. V was pared by 6 bases and J by 2 bases, with 10 bases between. The length of the CDR3 is 13 residues. Germline-derived CDR1 and CDR2 are SGHVS and FQNEAQ. CDR3 in amino acids: CASSRRFQETQYF. The CDR3 DNA follows: TGTGCCAGCAGTCGACGGTTTCAAGAGACCCAGTACTTC.

In DNA form, the CDR3 reads TGCGCCAGCAGCCAAACACAGGGGAATGGAAACACCATATATTTT. It codes for CASSQTQGNGNTIYF. The chain employs TRBV4-3 and TRBJ1-3; 7 nucleotides align to TRBD1. The CDR3 is 15 amino acids. Per the germline V gene, CDR1 is LGHNA and CDR2 is YSLEER. With V trimmed by 2 bases and J by 3 bases, 4 bases remained unmatched.

The genes are TRBV19 and TRBJ2-7; 9 bases are shared with TRBD1. Germline CDR1 LNHDA, CDR2 SQIVND (reference sequence). This CDR3 region has 16 residues. V trimming: 5 bases; J trimming: 0 bases; junction bases outside the gene matches: 8. CDR3 loop: CASSEHRGQSSYEQYF. The CDR3 nucleotides read TGTGCCAGTAGTGAGCACAGGGGGCAAAGCTCCTACGAGCAGTACTTC.

The chain carries TRBV27 and TRBJ2-1; 9 nucleotides line up with TRBD2. V lost 7 bases, J lost 9 bases, and 10 bases stayed unmatched. The CDR3 is 14 amino acids. Germline V lookup: CDR1 MNHEY, CDR2 SMNVEV (reference sequence). CDR3 DNA: TGTGCCAGCAAGGTGGCGGGGGGGTTGGGTGAGCAGTTCTTC. It translates to CASKVAGGLGEQFF.

V and J are TRBV7-2 and TRBJ1-2; the D gene is possibly TRBD1 (6 bases). In germline, CDR1 is SGHTA, CDR2 FQGNSA. The CDR3 loop spans 18 amino acids. V was trimmed by 5 bases and J by 6 bases, leaving 28 bases between them. The DNA of the CDR3 is TGTGCCAGCAGCCCACCTCTGGTAGGACAGATATATACCGATGGCTACACCTTC. This translates into CASSPPLVGQIYTDGYTF.

The V gene is TRBV19, the J gene TRBJ2-7; 7 nucleotides agree with TRBD1. There are 15 residues in the CDR3. Germline V gene data show CDR1 as LNHDA and CDR2 as SQIVND (reference sequence). The ends lost 5 bases at V and 3 bases at J; junction bases unmatched: 10. Here the CDR3 reads CASSLRTGNLYEQYF. The CDR3 DNA reads TGTGCCAGTAGTCTACGGACAGGTAACCTCTACGAGCAGTACTTC.

The chain couples TRBV6-5 to TRBJ2-7; 7 bases match TRBD2. The trim removed 6 bases at V and 7 bases at J, leaving 6 bases unmatched. This CDR3 region has 12 residues. Per the germline V gene, CDR1 is MNHEY and CDR2 is SVGAGI. CDR3: CASSLGGGEQYF. In nucleotides, the CDR3 is TGTGCCAGCAGCCTCGGGGGAGGGGAGCAGTACTTC.

As concerns this clone: Different DNA sequences within this sample yield the same CDR3. The chain joins TRBV5-1 to TRBJ1-5, with 7 nucleotides matching TRBD1. In germline, CDR1 is SGHRS, CDR2 YFSETQ. Trimming at V came to 0 bases and at J to 6 bases, leaving 3 bases not matched to a gene. The CDR3 contains 14 residues. The CDR3 spells CASSLGQGAQPQHF. As DNA, the CDR3 is TGCGCCAGCAGCTTGGGACAGGGCGCTCAGCCCCAGCATTTT.

The chain uses TRBV19 and TRBJ1-1; the D is unclear. V lost 4 bases and J 1 base, leaving 13 bases between the germline ends. Germline assignment: CDR1 LNHDA and CDR2 SQIVND (reference sequence). The CDR3 loop spans 15 amino acids. DNA of the CDR3: TGTGCCAGTAGTACCCGAACTGACACGAACACTGAAGCTTTCTTT. Translating gives CASSTRTDTNTEAFF.

The gene calls are TRBV9 and TRBJ2-1, with 10 bases matching TRBD2. The CDR3 consists of 15 residues. V was pared by 4 bases and J by 4 bases, with 5 bases of the junction left unmatched. The germline V gene has CDR1 SGDLS and CDR2 YYNGEE. CDR3 bases: TGTGCCAGCAGCTCCAGCGGGGGGGCATACAATGAGCAGTTCTTC. Protein sequence: CASSSSGGAYNEQFF.

The chain recombines TRBV2 with TRBJ2-5; the match to TRBD2 covers 11 bases. The CDR3 consists of 13 residues. Trimming at V came to 8 bases and at J to 4 bases, leaving 3 bases not matched to a gene. The germline gives CDR1 SNHLY, CDR2 FYNNEI. For the CDR3, the DNA is TGTGCCAGCCTAGCGGGGGGCCGAGAGACCCAGTACTTC. Translated: CASLAGGRETQYF.

The genes are TRBV5-1 and TRBJ2-2; TRBD1 might be the D (5 bases). The CDR3 is 14 amino acids. Germline CDR1 SGHRS, CDR2 YFSETQ. V was clipped by 5 bases and J by 6 bases, with 14 bases between them. CDR3 sequence (DNA): TGCGCCAGCAGGGCCCAGGGTGTGGCCGGGGAGCTGTTTTTT. Residues: CASRAQGVAGELFF. The whole variable domain, remainder taken from reference TRBV5-1 and TRBJ2-2, is KAGVTQTPRYLIKTRGQQVTLSCSPISGHRSVSWYQQTPGQGLQFLFEYFSETQRNKGNFPGRFSGRQFSNSRSEMNVSTLELGDSALYLCASRAQGVAGELFFGEGSRLTVL.

The chain has TRBV6-5 and TRBJ2-3; possible D gene TRBD2, 5 bases. V was trimmed by 0 bases and J by 7 bases, leaving 17 bases between them. Germline V CDR1 and CDR2: MNHEY, SVGAGI. CDR3 length: 16 residues. This CDR3 reads CASSYSSGDFTYTQYF. The CDR3 DNA follows: TGTGCCAGCAGTTACTCTTCCGGGGATTTTACATATACGCAGTATTTT.